The 21 T cell receptor beta chains below were found in one sample sequenced in a study of CD8 T cells in ankylosing spondylitis (dated 2017 in TCRdb). Overall study outcomes, separate from this receptor: A TCR beta motif of several highly homologous amino acid variants appeared characteristic of blood from ankylosing spondylitis patients.

Libraries were made using 5' RACE. This sample was sequenced with an Illumina HiSeq 2500. TCRdb reprocessed the public reads (quality trimming at Q25 with fastp, clone calling with MiXCR) and kept in-frame beta chains. Identical CDR3 proteins give one entry, which carries the most common genes and DNA. This sample lists roughly 440,000 distinct CDR3 sequences; approximately 17% were detected once. The ten largest clones capture approximately 1% of the sample. Which antigens these TCRs recognize remains unknown. What was sequenced was blood, either unsorted or a sorted T cell fraction (not recorded which). The origin of the receptors is a male donor with ankylosing spondylitis.

This clonotype has a handful of counts. The chain joins TRBV5-1 to TRBJ1-1; D might be TRBD1 (5 bases). The germline V gene encodes CDR1 SGHRS and CDR2 YFSETQ. CDR3 size: 17 residues. Trimming left V 0 bases short and J 0 bases short, with 15 bases between. The CDR3 DNA sequence: TGCGCCAGCAGCTTGGCAACGACAGTTCATATGAACACTGAAGCTTTCTTT. This sequence encodes CASSLATTVHMNTEAFF.

This clonotype was counted only a few times. This rearrangement joins TRBV3-1 to TRBJ2-7, with D perhaps TRBD2 (5 bases). The CDR3 runs 14 residues. Deletions cut 1 base from V and 3 bases from J, with 10 bases between. Germline V gene sequence: CDR1 LGHDT, CDR2 YNNKEL (reference sequence). The CDR3 reads CASSQGAGGYEQYF. The DNA of the CDR3 is TGTGCCAGCAGCCAAGGGGCAGGAGGCTACGAGCAGTACTTC.

This clonotype was counted a few times. The J gene is TRBJ1-5, the V gene TRBV28; D gene uncertain. This CDR3 is built from 16 residues. V was cut by 4 bases and J by 6 bases, with 19 bases left in between. Germline V gene data show CDR1 as MDHEN and CDR2 as SYDVKM. In nucleotides, the CDR3 is TGTGCCAGCAGTTATCCGAACACAAAAGGCAGTCAGCCCCAGCATTTT. Translation gives CASSYPNTKGSQPQHF.

The CDR3 nucleotides read TGTGCCAGCAGTGTCGGCAGGGGGGCCTACGAGCAGTACTTC. Its protein is CASSVGRGAYEQYF. This chain connects TRBV2 to TRBJ2-7; possible D gene TRBD1, 7 bases. V lost 4 bases, J lost 2 bases, and 12 bases lay in between. The V gene's germline CDR1 is SNHLY and CDR2 FYNNEI. The CDR3 is 14 amino acids.

This clonotype was found a few times. The junction differs from germline at one of its ends, possibly a read error. The chain couples TRBV29-1 to TRBJ1-2, with D maybe TRBD1 (6 bases). The CDR3 spans 14 residues. Germline loops: CDR1 SQVTM, CDR2 ANQGSEA. CDR3 sequence reads: CSVEGGHGAFGYTF. For the CDR3, the DNA is TGCAGCGTGGAAGGGGGACACGGGGCGTTTGGCTACACCTTC.

The V gene is TRBV27, the J gene TRBJ2-7; D possibly corresponds to TRBD1 (7 bases). This CDR3 region has 14 residues. Deletions cut 1 base from V and 9 bases from J, with 16 bases between. Germline loops: CDR1 MNHEY, CDR2 SMNVEV (reference sequence). The DNA for the CDR3 is TGTGCCAGCAGTTTATTCAGGGGGGACGCCGGGCAGTACTTC. It yields the protein CASSLFRGDAGQYF.

This chain links TRBV15 with TRBJ1-1; no firm D call. Germline loops: CDR1 LNHNV, CDR2 YYDKDF (reference sequence). V shed 2 bases and J shed 1 base, with 11 bases lying between them. The CDR3 totals 15 residues. DNA for the CDR3: TGTGCCACCAGCAGAACTCTGGGCGGGAACACTGAAGCTTTCTTT. This gives the protein CATSRTLGGNTEAFF.

In its sample, this clonotype was seen many times. The rearrangement links TRBV29-1 to TRBJ2-3; D is ambiguous. Trimming stripped 2 bases from V and 3 bases from J, with 3 bases between. The germline CDR1 and CDR2 sequences are SQVTM and ANQGSEA. The CDR3 loop spans 11 amino acids. CDR3 sequence: CSVEKTDTQYF. CDR3 bases: TGCAGCGTTGAAAAGACAGATACGCAGTATTTT.

This clonotype was seen many times. J is TRBJ1-2 and V is TRBV20-1; a weak D match, TRBD1 (6 bases). The V end was cut by 5 bases, the J end by 1 base, with 20 bases between. CDR3 size: 16 residues. From germline, CDR1 is DFQATT and CDR2 SNEGSKA (reference sequence). This CDR3 reads CSADTLGGGYNYGYTF. For the CDR3, the DNA is TGCAGTGCTGATACACTTGGCGGGGGCTATAACTATGGCTACACCTTC.

This sequence joins TRBV7-9 and TRBJ2-7, with a weak D call TRBD1 (7 bases). Germline CDR1 is SEHNR and CDR2 is FQNEAQ (reference sequence). The CDR3 sequence is 15 residues long. The V gene lost 5 bases and the J gene lost 0 bases, with 14 bases spanning the gap. The CDR3 DNA follows: TGTGCCAGCAGCCTCCAGGGGGGAAGCTCCTACGAGCAGTACTTC. This encodes CASSLQGGSSYEQYF.

This clonotype has just a few counts. V usage is TRBV12-3 or TRBV12-4 and J usage is TRBJ2-3; D might be TRBD1 (6 bases). The ends were cut back, 6 bases at V and 4 bases at J, with 17 bases in the middle. CDR3 length equals 15 residues. CDR3 DNA: TGTGCCAGCAGCCGATCGGGGTCAGGGGCAGATACGCAGTATTTT. Encoded protein: CASSRSGSGADTQYF.

This clonotype appeared a few times. The rearrangement uses TRBV12-3 or TRBV12-4 and TRBJ1-5, with 9 bases lining up with TRBD1. V lost 6 bases and J lost 4; bases outside the gene matches: 10. The CDR3 spans 16 residues. CDR3 protein: CASSWLTGTGNQPQHF. Written as DNA, the CDR3 is TGTGCCAGCAGCTGGCTAACCGGGACAGGGAATCAGCCCCAGCATTTT.

This clonotype turned up a few times. The genes are TRBV28 and TRBJ2-2; TRBD2 is a possible D gene (6 bases). CDR1 and CDR2 from the germline V gene are MDHEN and SYDVKM. Deletions cut 6 bases from V and 3 bases from J, with 20 bases between. The CDR3 runs 17 residues. The CDR3 loop is CASSPRPLAGYTGELFF. In DNA, the CDR3 is TGTGCCAGCAGCCCCCGACCACTAGCAGGGTACACCGGGGAGCTGTTTTTT.

This clonotype has more than one count but fewer than ten. V gene TRBV28 combines with J gene TRBJ1-1; unclear D gene. The CDR3 is 14 residues long. The V end was cut by 7 bases, the J end by 0 bases, with 12 bases between. The germline V gene encodes CDR1 MDHEN and CDR2 SYDVKM. The CDR3 coding sequence is TGTGCCAGCACCCCTGGAGGAATGAACACTGAAGCTTTCTTT. This codes for CASTPGGMNTEAFF.

The chain carries TRBV5-1 and TRBJ2-2; D is unresolved. The germline V gene encodes CDR1 SGHRS and CDR2 YFSETQ. V gave up 5 bases and J gave up 3 bases, with 8 bases separating them. The CDR3 runs to 13 residues. CDR3 coding DNA: TGCGCCAGCAGTAATAGGGACACCGGGGAGCTGTTTTTT. It encodes CASSNRDTGELFF.

The CDR3 sequence is CASSLSGTSLFEQYF. The CDR3 DNA reads as TGCGCCAGCAGCCTTTCCGGGACTAGTTTATTCGAGCAGTACTTC. The chain is built from TRBV10-2 and TRBJ2-7; 8 bases match TRBD2. With V trimmed by 6 bases and J by 6 bases, 13 bases remained unmatched. The CDR3 spans 15 residues. Per the germline V gene, CDR1 is WSHSY and CDR2 is SAAADI.

There are a few counts of this clonotype. CDR3 coding DNA: TGTGCCAGCAGTTTGAGGACAACGAACACTGAAGCTTTCTTT. Residues: CASSLRTTNTEAFF. The chain employs TRBV12-3 or TRBV12-4 and TRBJ1-1; perhaps TRBD1 as D (5 bases). Trimming removed 3 bases at V and 1 base at J, with 9 bases between. The CDR3 is made up of 14 amino acids.

This clonotype was observed many times. The chain carries TRBV29-1 and TRBJ1-1; possibly TRBD1 for D (5 bases). This CDR3 contains 10 residues. Trimming stripped 8 bases from V and 5 bases from J, with 9 bases between. CDR1 and CDR2 (germline): SQVTM, ANQGSEA. CDR3 sequence: CSPGGTEAFF. For the CDR3, the DNA is TGCAGCCCGGGGGGGACTGAAGCTTTCTTT.

This clonotype was counted a few times. The rearrangement links TRBV18 to TRBJ2-7, with 13 bases identical to TRBD2. The length of the CDR3 is 15 residues. Germline V gene sequence: CDR1 KGHSH, CDR2 LQKENI. The V gene end was trimmed by 2 bases and the J gene end by 6 bases; junction bases not matched to a gene: 4. The CDR3 region is CASSPGLAGAREQYF. In nucleotides, the CDR3 is TGTGCCAGCTCACCAGGACTAGCGGGAGCTCGCGAGCAGTACTTC.

This clonotype was counted between two and nine times. The chain couples TRBV6-6 to TRBJ1-2; D perhaps matches TRBD1 (6 bases). The CDR3 sequence is 12 residues long. CDR1 is MNHNY and CDR2 is SVGAGI in the germline V gene (reference sequence). With 2 bases removed from V and 7 bases from J, the gap between germline ends came to 8 bases. This CDR3 reads CASSYEGGGYTF. CDR3 coding DNA: TGTGCCAGCAGTTACGAGGGGGGTGGCTACACCTTC.

This clonotype was counted only a few times. V usage is TRBV24-1 and J usage is TRBJ2-6; either TRBD1 or TRBD2 may supply D (5 bases each). The CDR3 is made up of 17 amino acids. Trimming removed 6 bases at V and 2 bases at J, with 16 bases between. The germline V gene has CDR1 KGHDR and CDR2 SFDVKD. CDR3 residues: CATSNSGPFTGANVLTF. The CDR3, as DNA: TGTGCCACCAGTAATTCGGGGCCTTTCACTGGGGCCAACGTCCTGACTTTC.